The present T cell receptor beta chain was sequenced within a study of prognosis after radiotherapy for stage I lung cancer. In the study overall: Operability status for all non-small cell lung cancer patients was recorded as medically inoperable. Overall study results and limits: Frequencies of TRBV and TRBJ gene use reportedly varied by whether patients had metastases.

Two-round multiplex PCR, the amplification method, yielded TCR beta CDR3 from genomic DNA. Primers (each specific to one TRBV or TRBJ gene) were used in first-round PCR. PCR's second round employed universal primers. TCRdb redid the calling of the multiplex PCR reads with MiXCR, one entry per CDR3 protein. The data hold nearly 25,000 distinct CDR3 sequences, with about 36% observed a single time. This clonotype occurred once. Its antigen remains unknown. J gave up 0 bases and V 5 bases, and 5 bases lay outside the gene matches. CDR3 length: 16 residues. Looked up from germline, CDR1 is MNHNS and CDR2 is SASEGT.

The TCR comes from a donor aged 50 or older with non-small cell lung cancer. The sequenced sample was PBMCs, obtained before or after stereotactic body radiation therapy (not recorded which). This chain uses TRBV6-1 with TRBJ2-1; 9 bases map to TRBD2. The CDR3 here is CASSSSSGVSYNEQFF. CDR3 bases: TGTGCCAGCAGTAGTTCTAGCGGGGTCTCCTACAATGAGCAGTTCTTC.